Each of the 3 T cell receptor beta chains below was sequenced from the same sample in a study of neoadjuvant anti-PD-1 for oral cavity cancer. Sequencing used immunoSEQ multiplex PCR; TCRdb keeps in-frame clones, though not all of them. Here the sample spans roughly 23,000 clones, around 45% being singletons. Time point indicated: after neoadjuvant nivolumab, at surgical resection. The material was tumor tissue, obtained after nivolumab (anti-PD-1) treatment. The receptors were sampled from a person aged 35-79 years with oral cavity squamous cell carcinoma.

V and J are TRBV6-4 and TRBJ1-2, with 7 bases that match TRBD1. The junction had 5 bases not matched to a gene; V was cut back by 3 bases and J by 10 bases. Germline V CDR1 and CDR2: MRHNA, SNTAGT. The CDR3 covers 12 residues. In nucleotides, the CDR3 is TGTGCCAGCAGTGAAGACAGGGCCCACTACACCTTC. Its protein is CASSEDRAHYTF.

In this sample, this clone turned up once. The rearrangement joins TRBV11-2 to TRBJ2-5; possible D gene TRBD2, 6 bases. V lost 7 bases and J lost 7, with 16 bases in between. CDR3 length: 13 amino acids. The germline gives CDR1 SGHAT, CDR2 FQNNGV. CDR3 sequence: CASTYHGGGTQYF. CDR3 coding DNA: TGTGCCAGCACCTATCACGGGGGAGGGACCCAGTACTTC.

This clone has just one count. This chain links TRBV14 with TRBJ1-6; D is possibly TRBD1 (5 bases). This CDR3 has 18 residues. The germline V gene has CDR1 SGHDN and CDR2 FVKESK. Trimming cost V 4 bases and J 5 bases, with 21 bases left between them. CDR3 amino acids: CASSLGGAWLRHNSPLHF. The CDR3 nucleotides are TGTGCCAGCAGCCTCGGGGGAGCTTGGTTAAGGCATAATTCACCCCTCCACTTT. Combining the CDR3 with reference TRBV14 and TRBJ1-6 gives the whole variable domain EAGVTQFPSHSVIEKGQTVTLRCDPISGHDNLYWYRRVMGKEIKFLLHFVKESKQDESGMPNNRFLAERTGGTYSTLKVQPAELEDSGVYFCASSLGGAWLRHNSPLHFGNGTRLTVT.